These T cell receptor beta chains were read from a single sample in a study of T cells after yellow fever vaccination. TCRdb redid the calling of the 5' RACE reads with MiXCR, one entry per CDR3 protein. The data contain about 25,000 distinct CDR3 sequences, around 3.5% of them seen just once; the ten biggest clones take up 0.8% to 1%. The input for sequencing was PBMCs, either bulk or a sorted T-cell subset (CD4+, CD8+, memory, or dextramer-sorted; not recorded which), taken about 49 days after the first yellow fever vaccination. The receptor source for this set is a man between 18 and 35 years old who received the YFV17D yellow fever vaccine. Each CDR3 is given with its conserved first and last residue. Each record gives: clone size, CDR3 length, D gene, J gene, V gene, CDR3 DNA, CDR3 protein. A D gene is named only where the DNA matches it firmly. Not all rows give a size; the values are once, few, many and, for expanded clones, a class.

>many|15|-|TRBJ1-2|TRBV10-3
TGTGCCATCAGGCCGCGGAATGTCCCTAACTATGGCTACACCTTC
CAIRPRNVPNYGYTF
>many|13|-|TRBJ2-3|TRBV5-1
TGCGCCAGCAGCTTGGTGGGGACAGATACGCAGTATTTT
CASSLVGTDTQYF
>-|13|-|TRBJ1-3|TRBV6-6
TGTGCCAGCAGAAGGATGGGCGGGGACACCATATATTTT
CASRRMGGDTIYF
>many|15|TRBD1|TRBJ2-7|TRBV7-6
TGTGCCAGCAGCTTAGGGGACAGATCATCCTACGAGCAGTACTTC
CASSLGDRSSYEQYF
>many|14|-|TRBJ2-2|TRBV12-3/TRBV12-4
TGTGCCAGCAGTTTAGTGGTAGGGTCCGGGGAGCTGTTTTTT
CASSLVVGSGELFF
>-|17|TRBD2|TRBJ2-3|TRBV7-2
TGTGCCAGCAGCCCGACCGGGACTAGCGGGGGCCCGGATACGCAGTATTTT
CASSPTGTSGGPDTQYF
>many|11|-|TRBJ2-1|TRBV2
TGTGCCAGCAGGGGGGCTGGGGAGCAGTTCTTC
CASRGAGEQFF
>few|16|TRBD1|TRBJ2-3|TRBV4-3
TGCGCCAGCAGCCCGGGGACAGTTGGGAACTCAGATACGCAGTATTTT
CASSPGTVGNSDTQYF
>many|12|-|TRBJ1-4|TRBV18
TGTGCCAGCTCACCCTTTACGGAAAAACTGTTTTTT
CASSPFTEKLFF
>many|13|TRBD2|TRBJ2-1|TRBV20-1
TGCAGTGCTAGCGGCGGGGGGAGACGTGAGCAGTTCTTC
CSASGGGRREQFF
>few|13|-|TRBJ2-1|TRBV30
TGTGCCTGGGACGGCGGGCGCTACAATGAGCAGTTCTTC
CAWDGGRYNEQFF
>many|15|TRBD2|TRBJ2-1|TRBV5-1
TGCGCCAGCAGCTTTCTGGCTAGCGGTTACAATGAGCAGTTCTTC
CASSFLASGYNEQFF
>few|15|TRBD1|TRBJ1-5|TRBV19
TGTGCCAGTACCTGGGACAGGGTCGATAATCAGCCCCAGCATTTT
CASTWDRVDNQPQHF
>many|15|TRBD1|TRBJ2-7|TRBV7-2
TGTGCCAGCAGCTTAGGGACAGGGGACCTCTACGAGCAGTACTTC
CASSLGTGDLYEQYF
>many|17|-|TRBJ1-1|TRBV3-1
TGTGCCAGCAGCCCGGGGGGGACCTTAAATTTGAACACTGAAGCTTTCTTT
CASSPGGTLNLNTEAFF
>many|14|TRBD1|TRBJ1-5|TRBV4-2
TGTGCCAGCAGCCTGGACAGGGGAGGTCAGCCCCAGCATTTT
CASSLDRGGQPQHF
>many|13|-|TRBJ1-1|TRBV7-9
TGTGCCAGCAGCTACCTTCAGGGGACTGAAGCTTTCTTT
CASSYLQGTEAFF
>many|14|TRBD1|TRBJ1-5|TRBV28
TGTGCCAGCAGTTCCGGACAGGGGGCACAGCCCCAGCATTTT
CASSSGQGAQPQHF
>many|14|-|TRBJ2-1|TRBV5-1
TGCGCCAGCAGCTTGGGGACACGGGACAATGAGCAGTTCTTC
CASSLGTRDNEQFF
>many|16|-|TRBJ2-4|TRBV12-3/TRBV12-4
TGTGCCAGCAGTTTCGAGTGGGGGGTAGCCAAAAACATTCAGTACTTC
CASSFEWGVAKNIQYF
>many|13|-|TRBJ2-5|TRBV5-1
TGCGCCAGCAGCGGATGGGGGCAAGAGACCCAGTACTTC
CASSGWGQETQYF
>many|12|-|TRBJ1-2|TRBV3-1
TGTGCCAGCAGCCAGGGGAATGGCGGCTACACCTTC
CASSQGNGGYTF
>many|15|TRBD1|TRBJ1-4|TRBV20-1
TGCAGTGCGGCCAGGGGGAGGTTTGGGTTTGAAAAACTGTTTTTT
CSAARGRFGFEKLFF
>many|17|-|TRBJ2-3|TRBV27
TGTGCCAGCAGTTTGGTTGGGGAGCTATTACGCACAGATACGCAGTATTTT
CASSLVGELLRTDTQYF
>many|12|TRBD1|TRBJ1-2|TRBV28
TGTGCCAGCGGGGACAGGGCGGATGGCTACACCTTC
CASGDRADGYTF
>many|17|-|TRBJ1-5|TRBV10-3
TGTGCCATCAGCGTAGACGGTTCTCGGGGTGGGGGTCAGCCCCAGCATTTT
CAISVDGSRGGGQPQHF
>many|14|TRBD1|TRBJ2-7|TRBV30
TGTGCCTGGGGAAGACAGGGGCTCTCCTACGAGCAGTACTTC
CAWGRQGLSYEQYF
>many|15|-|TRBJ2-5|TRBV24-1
TGTGCCACCAGTGATTCCGTAGCAGGGATGGAGACCCAGTACTTC
CATSDSVAGMETQYF
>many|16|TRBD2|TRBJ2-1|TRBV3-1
TGTGCCAGCAGCCAATTAGCGGGGGGGCGTAGGAATGAGCAGTTCTTC
CASSQLAGGRRNEQFF
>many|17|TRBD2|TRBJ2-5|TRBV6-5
TGTGCCAGCAAGGCGGCGTGGCGGGGGGGCCGAGGGGAGACCCAGTACTTC
CASKAAWRGGRGETQYF
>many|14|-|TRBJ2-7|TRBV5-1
TGCGCCAGCAGTCTCCCGGACTCCCTCTACGAGCAGTACTTC
CASSLPDSLYEQYF
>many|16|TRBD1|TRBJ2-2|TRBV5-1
TGCGCCAGCAGCTGGGGCGACAGGGGAAAAAGCGGGGAGCTGTTTTTT
CASSWGDRGKSGELFF
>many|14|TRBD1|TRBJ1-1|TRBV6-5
TGTGCCAGCAGGAGGGGGGACAGGGTAGCAGAAGCTTTCTTT
CASRRGDRVAEAFF
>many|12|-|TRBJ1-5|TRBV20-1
TGCAGTGCTGCAGGTTACAATCAGCCCCAGCATTTT
CSAAGYNQPQHF
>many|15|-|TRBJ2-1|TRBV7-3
TGTGCCAGCGGCTTAGGGGGGACTACCGACAATGAGCAGTTCTTC
CASGLGGTTDNEQFF
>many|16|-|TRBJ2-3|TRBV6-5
TGTGCCAGCACCTCCCGAGGGGGGGCGGGCACAGATACGCAGTATTTT
CASTSRGGAGTDTQYF
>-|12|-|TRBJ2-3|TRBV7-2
TGTGCCAGCAGCCCCCAAATAGATACGCAGTATTTT
CASSPQIDTQYF
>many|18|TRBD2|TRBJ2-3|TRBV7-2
TGTGCCAGCAGCTTATCGGGGGGGGTGCGGGGGATTCGCGGTACGCAGTATTTT
CASSLSGGVRGIRGTQYF
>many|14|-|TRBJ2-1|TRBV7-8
TGTGCCAGCAGCCTTCGGGACTTTTACAATGAGCAGTTCTTC
CASSLRDFYNEQFF
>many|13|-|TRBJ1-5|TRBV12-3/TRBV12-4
TGTGCCAGCAGTTTAGCGCATGGGCAGCCCCAGCATTTT
CASSLAHGQPQHF
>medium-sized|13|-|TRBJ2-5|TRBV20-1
TGCAGTGCTAGAAAGGATAACCAAGAGACCCAGTACTTC
CSARKDNQETQYF
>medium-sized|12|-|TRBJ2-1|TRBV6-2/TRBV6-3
TGTGCCAGCAGTTACTTGATCAGTGAGCAGTTCTTC
CASSYLISEQFF
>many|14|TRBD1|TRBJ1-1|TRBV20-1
TGCAGTGCTAGAGGCCGCAGGGGGAACCTTGAAGCTTTCTTT
CSARGRRGNLEAFF
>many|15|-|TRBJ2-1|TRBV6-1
TGTGCCAGCAGGTTAACGGCTTCAGAGTACAATGAGCAGTTCTTC
CASRLTASEYNEQFF
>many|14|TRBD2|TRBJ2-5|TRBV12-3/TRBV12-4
TGTGCCAGCAGTTTCCGCGGGGGGGAAGAGACCCAGTACTTC
CASSFRGGEETQYF
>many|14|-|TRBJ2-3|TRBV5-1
TGCGCCAGCAGAACGGGGTCCCCCACAGATACGCAGTATTTT
CASRTGSPTDTQYF
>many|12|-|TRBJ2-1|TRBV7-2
TGTGCCAGCAGCTTTTATGGGGACGGGGAGTTCTTC
CASSFYGDGEFF
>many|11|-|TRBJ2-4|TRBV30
TGTGCCTGGAGTGTGGGGAGGATTCAGTACTTC
CAWSVGRIQYF
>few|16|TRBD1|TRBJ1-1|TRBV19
TGTGCCAGTAGTCGACAGGGGTTCACCCCTGACACTGAAGCTTTCTTT
CASSRQGFTPDTEAFF
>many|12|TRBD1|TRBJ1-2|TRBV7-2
TGTGCCAGCAGCCGACAGGGTTATGGCTACACCTTC
CASSRQGYGYTF
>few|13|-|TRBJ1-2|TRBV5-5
TGTGCCAGCAGCCTGGGACCCCTCTACTGCTACACCTTC
CASSLGPLYCYTF